This entry is about one TCR beta chain. This sample stems from a study of blood T cell repertoires in COVID-19. Study summary: There were acute and convalescent COVID-19 samples, and they came from the United States, Italy and Spain. From T cells, B-cell-depleted T cells, or PBMCs came the material, which was cDNA or gDNA.

As originally analysed: Reference gene primer amplification in the assay estimated nucleated cell counts. This table comes from immunoSEQ multiplex PCR, and its TCRdb copy is limited to in-frame clones, with some not included. Clonal size and the V and J genes are those of that table, whereas D and trimming came from the DNA. The sample contains around 42,000 clones, 85% of which appear only once. The J segment lost 0 bases and the V segment lost 6 bases, leaving 12 bases of the junction unmatched. The CDR3 totals 18 residues. CDR1 and CDR2 (germline): SGHNT, YYREEE (reference sequence). Sequenced input: peripheral blood. The chain has TRBV5-4 and TRBJ2-3, with TRBD2 identical over 11 bases. The sequence was obtained from a woman in her seventies in a cohort sampled during active COVID-19. The CDR3 is CASTLAVIAGGSTDTQYF. The CDR3 region has the DNA TGTGCCAGCACCTTAGCCGTAATAGCGGGAGGGAGCACAGATACGCAGTATTTT.